The subject of this entry is one T cell receptor beta chain. Produced via immunoSEQ multiplex PCR; TCRdb's table is partial and in-frame only. The sample records 2,000 to 3,000 clones, around 86% being singletons. The record originates from a study of tumour-infiltrating T cells in Burkitt lymphoma. Study in general: Productive clonality predicted overall and progression-free survival.

The origin of this receptor is a human donor with diffuse large B-cell lymphoma. The source material was tumor tissue.

The CDR3 sequence is CASIGQYWNTGELFF. The CDR3 nucleotides read TGTGCCAGCATCGGACAGTATTGGAACACCGGGGAGCTGTTTTTT. The chain links TRBV6-1 to TRBJ2-2; possible D gene TRBD1, 6 bases. V lost 7 bases to trimming and J lost 1 base, with 13 bases between them. This CDR3 contains 15 residues. The germline gives CDR1 MNHNS, CDR2 SASEGT.